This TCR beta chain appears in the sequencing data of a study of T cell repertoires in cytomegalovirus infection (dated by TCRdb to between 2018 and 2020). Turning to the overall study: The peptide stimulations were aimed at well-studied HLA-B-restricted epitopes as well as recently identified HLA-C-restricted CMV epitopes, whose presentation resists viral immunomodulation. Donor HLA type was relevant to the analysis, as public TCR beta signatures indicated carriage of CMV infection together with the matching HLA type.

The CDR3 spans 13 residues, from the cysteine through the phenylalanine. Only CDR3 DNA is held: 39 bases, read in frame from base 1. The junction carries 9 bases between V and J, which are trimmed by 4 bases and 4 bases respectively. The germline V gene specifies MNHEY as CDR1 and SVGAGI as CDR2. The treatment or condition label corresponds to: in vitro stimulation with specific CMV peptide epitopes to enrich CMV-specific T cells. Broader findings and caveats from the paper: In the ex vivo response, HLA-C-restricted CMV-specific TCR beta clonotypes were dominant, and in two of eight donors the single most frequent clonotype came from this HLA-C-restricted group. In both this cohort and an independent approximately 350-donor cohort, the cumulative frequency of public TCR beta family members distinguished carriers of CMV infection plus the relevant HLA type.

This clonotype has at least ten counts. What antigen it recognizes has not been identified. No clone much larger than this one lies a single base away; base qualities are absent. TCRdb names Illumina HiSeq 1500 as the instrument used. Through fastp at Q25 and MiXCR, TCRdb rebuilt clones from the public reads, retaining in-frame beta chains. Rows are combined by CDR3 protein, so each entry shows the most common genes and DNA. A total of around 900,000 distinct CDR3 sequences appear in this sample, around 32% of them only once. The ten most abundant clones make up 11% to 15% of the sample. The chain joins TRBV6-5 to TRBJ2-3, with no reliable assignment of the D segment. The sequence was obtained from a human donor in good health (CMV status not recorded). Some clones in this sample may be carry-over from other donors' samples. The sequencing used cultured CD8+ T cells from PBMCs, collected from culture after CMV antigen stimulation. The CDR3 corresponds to CASSSSSADTQYF. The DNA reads TGTGCCAGCAGTTCCTCTTCCGCAGATACGCAGTATTTT.